Given below is one T cell receptor beta chain in context. The CDR3 contains 15 residues. Deletions cut 0 bases from V and 2 bases from J, with 10 bases between. CDR1 and CDR2 from the germline V gene are SGHRS and YFSETQ. The record originates from a study of T-cell reconstitution after alpha-beta-depleted transplantation in children. For TCRbeta, the library was prepared with unique molecular identifiers. Using its own MiXCR run on the PCR reads, TCRdb lists one record per CDR3 protein. Among around 960,000 distinct CDR3 sequences listed, about 30% were seen once. The source is a boy under three years old who had a stem cell transplant for SCID, so the T cells may come from the graft donor. The chain uses TRBV5-1 and TRBJ2-3, with D uncertain. The sample here was PBMCs, mostly from graft donor cells, taken 360 days after TCRalphabeta/CD19-depleted stem cell transplant. The chain's CDR3 is CASSLGPPATDTQYF. In nucleotides, the CDR3 is TGCGCCAGCAGCTTGGGACCCCCGGCCACAGATACGCAGTATTTT.